This T cell receptor beta chain was sequenced in a study of blood T cell repertoires in COVID-19. Turning to the study itself: Samples came from the United States, Italy and Spain, spanning acute and convalescent COVID-19. T cells, B-cell-depleted T cells, or PBMCs supplied cDNA or gDNA.

Original processing notes: Counts of nucleated cells, estimated from reference gene primer amplification, were obtained. Assay used: immunoSEQ multiplex PCR; TCRdb lists only in-frame clones, some missing. D and trimming come from the DNA, and the V and J calls and clone size come from that table. The table records 140,000 or so clones, about 87% of them present only once. This clonotype was sampled from a human donor in a cohort sampled during active COVID-19. Sequences were obtained from peripheral blood.

The DNA for the CDR3 is TGTGCCAGCATGGGGACAGCAGGTGAAGCTTTCTTT. Residues: CASMGTAGEAFF. The V call is TRBV28, the J call TRBJ1-1; 7 bases match TRBD1. The CDR3 has 12 residues. Germline CDR1 MDHEN, CDR2 SYDVKM. With 7 bases clipped from V and 7 bases from J, the junction kept 6 bases outside the gene matches. The full variable domain, rest sourced from reference TRBV28 and TRBJ1-1, is DVKVTQSSRYLVKRTGEKVFLECVQDMDHENMFWYRQDPGLGLRLIYFSYDVKMKEKGDIPEGYSVSREKKERFSLILESASTNQTSMYLCASMGTAGEAFFGQGTRLTVV.